What follows are 20 T cell receptor beta chains derived from one specimen sequenced in a study of breast tumors, draining lymph nodes, adjacent tissues. Breast cancer patients provided tissue from their axillary draining lymph nodes. Each CDR3 protein is one row after TCRdb ran MiXCR on the multiplex PCR reads. Here the sample spans around 290,000 distinct CDR3 sequences, roughly 30% being singletons. Specimen: axillary lymph node tissue. Receptor source: a female donor with breast cancer. Some clones in this sample may be carry-over from other donors' samples.

This clonotype was seen many times. The chain is built from TRBV24-1 and TRBJ2-1, with a possible D match to TRBD2 (6 bases). The CDR3 has 17 residues. The germline CDR1 and CDR2 sequences are KGHDR and SFDVKD. Trimming left V 6 bases short and J 5 bases short, with 22 bases between. CDR3 nucleotides: TGTGCCACCAGTCGGGGTGTCGGCCAGGAGGGGCACAATGAGCAGTTCTTC. Translating gives CATSRGVGQEGHNEQFF.

This clonotype was observed a handful of times. A read error may explain this, as a much larger clone is one base away. The chain joins TRBV11-3 to TRBJ2-2; D may be TRBD2 (5 bases). The germline gives CDR1 SGHNT, CDR2 YENEEA. V lost 5 bases to trimming and J lost 7 bases, with 14 bases between them. CDR3 length equals 14 residues. CDR3 coding DNA: TGTGCCAGCAGCCGTCGGGGAGTTGACGGGGAGCTGTTTTTT. It specifies CASSRRGVDGELFF.

As for this clonotype: The junction departs from germline at one end; a sequencing error may be responsible. The gene calls are TRBV7-9 and TRBJ2-7; TRBD1 matches 9 bases. There are 13 residues in the CDR3. Per germline, CDR1 SEHNR and CDR2 FQNEAQ (reference sequence). The CDR3 DNA sequence: TGTGCCAGCAATCAGGACAGGGGCTACGAGCAGCACTTC. It encodes CASNQDRGYEQHF.

This clonotype was seen a handful of times. This chain joins TRBV18 and TRBJ2-7; D ambiguous. The germline CDR1 and CDR2 sequences are KGHSH and LQKENI. CDR3 length equals 13 residues. Trimming left V 0 bases short and J 4 bases short, with 7 bases between. As DNA, the CDR3 is TGTGCCAGCTCACCACCGAAAGTGTACGAGCAGTACTTC. This translates into CASSPPKVYEQYF.

This clonotype has at least ten counts. This chain connects TRBV6-1 to TRBJ2-3, with a weak D call TRBD1 (5 bases). V shed 2 bases and J shed 1 base, with 10 bases lying between them. Germline loops: CDR1 MNHNS, CDR2 SASEGT. The CDR3 is 15 amino acids. CDR3 residues: CASSEQGARTDTQYF. CDR3 sequence (DNA): TGTGCCAGCAGTGAACAGGGTGCCCGCACAGATACGCAGTATTTT.

This clonotype was observed at least ten times. The rearrangement uses TRBV12-3 or TRBV12-4 and TRBJ1-5, with a weak D call TRBD1 (6 bases). The length of the CDR3 is 13 residues. V lost 4 bases, J lost 6 bases, and 10 bases lay in between. CDR3 nucleotide sequence: TGTGCCAGCAGTTGGTCCAGGGGTCAGCCCCAGCATTTT. It is translated as CASSWSRGQPQHF.

This clonotype was picked up many times. The V call is TRBV6-5, the J call TRBJ2-5; the match to TRBD2 covers 7 bases. Germline trimming cut 0 bases from V and 5 bases from J; bases unmatched to any gene: 15. The CDR3 has 18 amino acids. Germline V lookup: CDR1 MNHEY, CDR2 SVGAGI. Here the CDR3 reads CASSYSAAGAPLSETQYF. The CDR3 nucleotides are TGTGCCAGCAGTTACTCGGCGGCGGGAGCCCCTCTGTCGGAGACCCAGTACTTC.

Note on this clonotype: A clone one base away is much larger, so this may be a read error. This chain links TRBV7-9 with TRBJ2-7, with D possibly TRBD1 on 6 matching bases. Per germline, CDR1 SEHNR and CDR2 FQNEAQ (reference sequence). This CDR3 region has 15 residues. CDR3 sequence reads: CASSLVTGMENERYF. In nucleotides, the CDR3 is TGTGCCAGCAGCTTAGTCACAGGGATGGAAAACGAGCGGTACTTC.

This clonotype was detected ten times or more. The CDR3 bases are TGTGCCAGCAGGGCTGTGGGGACTAGCTCAGATACGCAGTATTTT. Amino acids: CASRAVGTSSDTQYF. The rearrangement joins TRBV7-9 to TRBJ2-3; 9 nucleotides line up with TRBD2. This CDR3 comprises 15 residues. V lost 6 bases to trimming and J lost 4 bases; unmatched junction nucleotides: 8. Germline CDR1 is SEHNR and CDR2 is FQNEAQ (reference sequence).

This clonotype appeared a few times. This may stem from a read error, because a much larger clone lies one nucleotide away. The chain joins TRBV7-3 to TRBJ2-5; 8 positions agree with TRBD1. This CDR3 is 15 amino acids long. Germline CDR1 and CDR2: SGHTA and FQGTGA. The CDR3 DNA follows: TGTGCCAGCAGCCCAGGGACAGGAATCCTGGAGACCCAGCACTTC. This gives the protein CASSPGTGILETQHF.

This clonotype was seen repeatedly, ten times or more. The genes are TRBV4-1 and TRBJ2-5; 13 bases are a match to TRBD2. With V trimmed by 3 bases and J by 5 bases, 9 bases remained unmatched. The germline V gene has CDR1 MGHRA and CDR2 YSYEKL. This CDR3 is built from 17 residues. For the CDR3, the DNA is TGCGCCAGCAGCCAGGAAAACGGACTAGCGGGAGTCGAGACCCAGTACTTC. It yields the protein CASSQENGLAGVETQYF.

As to this clonotype: It may be a read error: a sequence one base away is much more abundant. The rearrangement links TRBV7-9 to TRBJ2-7, with D possibly matching TRBD2 (6 bases). CDR1 SEHNR and CDR2 FQNEAQ come from the germline V gene (reference sequence). This CDR3 is built from 13 residues. V lost 8 bases and J lost 5, with 16 bases in between. CDR3 in amino acids: CASGKRDFDEQYF. CDR3 in DNA: TGTGCCAGCGGCAAAAGGGACTTCGACGAGCAGTACTTC.

The table lists this clonotype with a few counts. The chain employs TRBV3-1 and TRBJ2-7, with 10 bases identical to TRBD1. Germline values: CDR1 LGHDT, CDR2 YNNKEL (reference sequence). The CDR3 length is 14 residues. With V trimmed by 5 bases and J by 6 bases, 7 bases remained unmatched. CDR3 DNA: TGTGCCAGCAGCTCTACTGACAGGGGGCCCGAGCAGTACTTC. Protein: CASSSTDRGPEQYF.

This sequence joins TRBV29-1 and TRBJ2-2, with 10 bases that match TRBD2. V was clipped by 6 bases and J by 4 bases; unmatched bases: 8. The CDR3 sequence is 15 residues long. Germline values: CDR1 SQVTM, CDR2 ANQGSEA. CDR3 residues: CSVRKLAGSTGELFF. CDR3 DNA sequence: TGCAGCGTACGCAAACTAGCGGGATCCACCGGGGAGCTGTTTTTT.

The chain combines TRBV2 with TRBJ1-2; D unclear. The CDR3 extends over 13 amino acids. V was shortened by 7 bases and J by 2 bases, with 11 bases between the two germline ends. The germline V gene has CDR1 SNHLY and CDR2 FYNNEI. This CDR3 reads CASTGDTNYGYTF. CDR3 sequence (DNA): TGTGCCAGCACCGGTGACACGAACTATGGCTACACCTTC.

The V gene is TRBV18, the J gene TRBJ1-3, with 7 bases lining up with TRBD1. The CDR3 has 16 amino acids. V was clipped by 1 base and J by 6 bases; unmatched bases: 9. Germline V CDR1 and CDR2: KGHSH, LQKENI. DNA of the CDR3: TGTGCCAGCTCACCACGGCAGGGGGTAGATGAAAACACCATATATTTT. This codes for CASSPRQGVDENTIYF.

A remark on this clonotype: A clone one base away is much larger, so this may be a read error. The chain is built from TRBV20-1 and TRBJ2-3; D not resolved. The CDR3 is 12 residues long. Germline V CDR1 and CDR2: DFQATT, SNEGSKA (reference sequence). V was cut by 4 bases and J by 4 bases, with 9 bases left in between. The CDR3: CSATELADTQYF. In DNA form, the CDR3 reads TGCAGTGCTACGGAGCTCGCAGATACGCAGTATTTT.

This clonotype was counted at least ten times. This chain joins TRBV11-3 and TRBJ1-3, with a possible D match to TRBD1 (6 bases). This CDR3 has 16 amino acids. Germline loops: CDR1 SGHNT, CDR2 YENEEA. Trimming removed 2 bases from V and 2 bases from J, with 13 bases in between. CDR3: CASSLRGNFPGNTIYF. Written as DNA, the CDR3 is TGTGCCAGCAGCTTAAGGGGGAATTTTCCTGGAAACACCATATATTTT.

This clonotype has only a few counts. The chain carries TRBV6-2 or TRBV6-3 and TRBJ2-3; no definite D call. Germline-derived CDR1 and CDR2 are MNHEY and SVGEGT. This CDR3 has 15 residues. The V end was cut by 2 bases, the J end by 2 bases, with 11 bases between. CDR3 nucleotides: TGTGCCAGCAGTTACGCAGGCACGAACACAGATACGCAGTATTTT. This translates into CASSYAGTNTDTQYF.

This clonotype was counted many times. The chain recombines TRBV5-4 with TRBJ1-2, with 7 bases lining up with TRBD1. Unmatched junction bases numbered 4, after V lost 4 bases and J lost 4 bases. The CDR3 has 13 amino acids. Germline values: CDR1 SGHNT, CDR2 YYREEE (reference sequence). For the CDR3, the DNA is TGTGCCAGCAGCACGGGACAGTCCTATGGCTACACCTTC. This encodes CASSTGQSYGYTF.